This TCR beta chain comes out of a study of blood T cells in healthy people across ages. The study's findings and limits: Greater diversity and more naive CD4+ cells were seen in long-lived donors than in aged donors.

This CDR3 has 15 residues. V gave up 0 bases and J gave up 10 bases, with 20 bases separating them. Germline V CDR1 and CDR2: SGHRS, YFSETQ. PCR was performed a second time for about 7 to 12 cycles using a sample-barcoded 5' primer and a J-beta primer mix. The yield of each sample was at least 2.5 million CDR3-containing paired-end reads. TCRdb re-called the 5' RACE reads through MiXCR, storing one row per CDR3 protein. The sample contains about 670,000 distinct CDR3 sequences, more than 45% of which appear only once. Regarding this clonotype: Its specificity is not known.

Collection of approximately 9.3 milliliters of peripheral blood was performed for each donor. The chain is built from TRBV5-1 and TRBJ2-7; D ambiguous. Sequenced input: blood. The receptor was isolated from a woman older than 75 in good health. CDR3 sequence (DNA): TGCGCCAGCAGCTTGGATTCGGCCCCCGGGCAGGACCAGTACTTC. Amino acids: CASSLDSAPGQDQYF.